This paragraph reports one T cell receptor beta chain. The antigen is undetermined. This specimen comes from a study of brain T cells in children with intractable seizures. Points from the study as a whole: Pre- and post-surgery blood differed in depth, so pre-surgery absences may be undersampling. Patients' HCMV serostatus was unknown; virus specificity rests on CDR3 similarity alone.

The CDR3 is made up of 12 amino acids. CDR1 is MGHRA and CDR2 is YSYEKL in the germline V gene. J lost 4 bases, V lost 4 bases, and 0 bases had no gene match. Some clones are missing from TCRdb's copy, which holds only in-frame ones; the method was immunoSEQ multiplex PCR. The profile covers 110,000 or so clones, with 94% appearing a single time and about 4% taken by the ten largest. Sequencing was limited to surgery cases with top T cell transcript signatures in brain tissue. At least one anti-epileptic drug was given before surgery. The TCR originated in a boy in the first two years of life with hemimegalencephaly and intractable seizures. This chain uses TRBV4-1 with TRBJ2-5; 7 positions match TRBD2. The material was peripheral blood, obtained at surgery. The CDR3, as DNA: TGCGCCAGCAGCCTAGCGGGAGAGACCCAGTACTTC. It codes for CASSLAGETQYF.